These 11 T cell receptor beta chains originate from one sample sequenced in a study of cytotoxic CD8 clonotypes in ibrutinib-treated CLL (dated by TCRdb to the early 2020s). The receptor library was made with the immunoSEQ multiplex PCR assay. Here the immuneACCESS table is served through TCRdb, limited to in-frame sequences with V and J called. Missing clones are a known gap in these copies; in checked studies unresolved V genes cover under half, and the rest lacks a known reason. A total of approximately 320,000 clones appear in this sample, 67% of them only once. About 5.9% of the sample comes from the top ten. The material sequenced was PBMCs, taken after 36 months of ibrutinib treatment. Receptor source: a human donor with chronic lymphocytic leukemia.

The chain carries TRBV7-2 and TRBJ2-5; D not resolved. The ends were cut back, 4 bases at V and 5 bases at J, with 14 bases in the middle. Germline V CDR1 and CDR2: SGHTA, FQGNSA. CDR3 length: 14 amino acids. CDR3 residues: CASSSIGPGETQYF. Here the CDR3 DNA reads TGTGCCAGCAGCTCCATTGGGCCCGGGGAGACCCAGTACTTC.

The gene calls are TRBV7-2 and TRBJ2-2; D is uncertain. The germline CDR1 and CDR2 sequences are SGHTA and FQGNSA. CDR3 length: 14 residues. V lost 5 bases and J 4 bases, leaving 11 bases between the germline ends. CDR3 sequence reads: CASSPTVLTGELFF. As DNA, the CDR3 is TGTGCCAGCAGCCCAACAGTTCTCACCGGGGAGCTGTTTTTT.

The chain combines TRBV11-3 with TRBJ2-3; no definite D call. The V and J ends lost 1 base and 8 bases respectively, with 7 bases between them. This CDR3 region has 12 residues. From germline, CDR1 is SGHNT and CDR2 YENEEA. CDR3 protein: CASSLGTSTQYF. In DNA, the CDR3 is TGTGCCAGCAGCTTAGGTACCTCTACGCAGTATTTT.

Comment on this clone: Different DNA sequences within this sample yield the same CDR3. CDR3 coding DNA: TGTGCCAGCAGCGTAGCTAGCGGGGGCTACGAGCAGTACTTC. Translated: CASSVASGGYEQYF. This chain links TRBV9 with TRBJ2-7; 10 nucleotides align to TRBD2. The CDR3 has 14 amino acids. Germline V gene data show CDR1 as SGDLS and CDR2 as YYNGEE. With 0 bases clipped from V and 3 bases from J, the junction kept 0 bases outside the gene matches. Using reference TRBV9 and TRBJ2-7 for the parts outside the CDR3, the full variable domain is DSGVTQTPKHLITATGQRVTLRCSPRSGDLSVYWYQQSLDQGLQFLIQYYNGEERAKGNILERFSAQQFPDLHSELNLSSLELGDSALYFCASSVASGGYEQYFGPGTRLTVT.

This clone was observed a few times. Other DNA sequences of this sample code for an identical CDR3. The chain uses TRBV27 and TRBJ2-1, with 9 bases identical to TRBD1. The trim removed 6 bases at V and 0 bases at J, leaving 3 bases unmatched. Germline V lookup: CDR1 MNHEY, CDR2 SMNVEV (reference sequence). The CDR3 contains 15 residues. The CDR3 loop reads CASRSDRGSYNEQFF. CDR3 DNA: TGTGCCAGCAGGTCGGACAGGGGCTCCTACAATGAGCAGTTCTTC.

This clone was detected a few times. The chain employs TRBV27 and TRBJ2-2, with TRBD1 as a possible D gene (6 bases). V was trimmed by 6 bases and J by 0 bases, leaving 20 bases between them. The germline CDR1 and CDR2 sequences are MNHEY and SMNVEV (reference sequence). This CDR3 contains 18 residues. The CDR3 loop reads CASSRKFRTASNTGELFF. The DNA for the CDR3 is TGTGCCAGCAGCCGCAAATTTAGGACAGCATCGAACACCGGGGAGCTGTTTTTT.

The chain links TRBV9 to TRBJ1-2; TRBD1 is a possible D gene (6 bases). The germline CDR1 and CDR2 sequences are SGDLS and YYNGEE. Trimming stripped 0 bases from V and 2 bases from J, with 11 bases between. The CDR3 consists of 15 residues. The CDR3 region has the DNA TGTGCCAGCAGCGTAGGAAACAGGGCAAACTATGGCTACACCTTC. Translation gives CASSVGNRANYGYTF.

The CDR3 region is CASSSGTYEQYF. The CDR3, as DNA: TGTGCCAGCAGCTCCGGGACATACGAGCAGTACTTC. The chain uses TRBV7-9 and TRBJ2-7; D may be TRBD1 (6 bases). With 4 bases removed from V and 4 bases from J, the gap between germline ends came to 8 bases. Germline CDR1 and CDR2: SEHNR and FQNEAQ (reference sequence). The CDR3 contains 12 residues.

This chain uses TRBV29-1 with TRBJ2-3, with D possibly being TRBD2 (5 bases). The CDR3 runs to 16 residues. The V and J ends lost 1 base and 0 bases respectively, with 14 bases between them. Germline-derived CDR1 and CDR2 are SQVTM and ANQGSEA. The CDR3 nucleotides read TGCAGCGTTGAAGGAAGAACCAGCGGCAGCACAGATACGCAGTATTTT. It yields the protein CSVEGRTSGSTDTQYF.

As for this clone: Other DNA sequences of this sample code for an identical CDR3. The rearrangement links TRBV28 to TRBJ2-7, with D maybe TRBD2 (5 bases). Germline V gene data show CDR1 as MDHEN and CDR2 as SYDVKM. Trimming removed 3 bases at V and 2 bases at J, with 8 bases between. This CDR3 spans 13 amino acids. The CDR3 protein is CASSFSGTYEQYF. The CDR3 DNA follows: TGTGCCAGCAGTTTTTCCGGGACCTACGAGCAGTACTTC.

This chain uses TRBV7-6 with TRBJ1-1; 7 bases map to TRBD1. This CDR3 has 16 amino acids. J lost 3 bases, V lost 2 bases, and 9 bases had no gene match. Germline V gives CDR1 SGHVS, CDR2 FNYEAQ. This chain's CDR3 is CASSLRSDREDTEAFF. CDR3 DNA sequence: TGTGCCAGCAGCTTAAGATCAGACAGGGAGGACACTGAAGCTTTCTTT.